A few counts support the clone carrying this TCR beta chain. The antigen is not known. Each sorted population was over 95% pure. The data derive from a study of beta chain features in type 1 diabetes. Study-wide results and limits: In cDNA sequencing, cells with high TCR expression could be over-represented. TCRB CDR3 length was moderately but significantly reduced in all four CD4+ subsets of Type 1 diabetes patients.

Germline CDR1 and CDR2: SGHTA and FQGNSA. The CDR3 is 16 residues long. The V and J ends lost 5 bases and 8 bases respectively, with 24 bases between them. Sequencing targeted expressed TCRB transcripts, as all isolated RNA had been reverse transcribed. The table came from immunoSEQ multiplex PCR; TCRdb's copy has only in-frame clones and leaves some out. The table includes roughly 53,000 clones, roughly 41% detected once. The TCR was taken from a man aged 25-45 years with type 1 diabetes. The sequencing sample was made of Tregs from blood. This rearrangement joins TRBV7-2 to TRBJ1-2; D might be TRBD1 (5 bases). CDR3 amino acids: CASSPNGGQSVWGYTF. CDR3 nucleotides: TGTGCCAGCAGCCCCAACGGCGGACAAAGCGTGTGGGGCTACACCTTC.